The TCR beta chain described here comes from a study of shared T cell receptors in the human thymus. J was trimmed by 1 base and V by 0 bases; bases with no gene match: 3. This CDR3 is built from 16 residues. Per germline, CDR1 LGHNA and CDR2 YSLEER. Repertoires were generated with immunoSEQ multiplex PCR, while TCRdb's copy carries only in-frame clones and drops some. This repertoire shows about 660,000 clones, more than 75% found once; its top ten account for 0.0094%. The same data also contributed to another study, on human thymus T cells. That report adds: Serving as donors were healthy Finnish infants, each of whom was having open corrective surgery for congenital heart defects. Thymus pieces cut out during corrective heart surgery were the tissue that was used. Thymic and blood repertoires seemed to show skewed V and J gene use. Related research has reported that thymic repertoires overlap highly among unrelated individuals.

Sequencing was carried out using thymocytes. This clonotype was obtained from a boy under three years old with a congenital heart defect. The gene calls are TRBV4-3 and TRBJ2-1, with TRBD1 matching 7 bases. This chain's CDR3 is CASSQETGVSYNEQFF. CDR3 DNA sequence: TGCGCCAGCAGCCAAGAAACAGGGGTATCCTACAATGAGCAGTTCTTC.